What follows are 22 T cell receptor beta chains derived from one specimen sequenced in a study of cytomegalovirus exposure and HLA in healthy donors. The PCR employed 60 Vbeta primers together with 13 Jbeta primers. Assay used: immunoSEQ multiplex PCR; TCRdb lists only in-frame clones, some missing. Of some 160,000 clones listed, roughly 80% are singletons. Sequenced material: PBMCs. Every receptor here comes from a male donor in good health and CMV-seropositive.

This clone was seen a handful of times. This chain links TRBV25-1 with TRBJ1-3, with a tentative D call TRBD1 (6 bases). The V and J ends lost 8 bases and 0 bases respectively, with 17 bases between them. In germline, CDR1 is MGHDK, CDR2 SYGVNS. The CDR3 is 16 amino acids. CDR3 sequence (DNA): TGTGCCAGCCAGAGGGGAACAGGGCTCTCTGGAAACACCATATATTTT. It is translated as CASQRGTGLSGNTIYF. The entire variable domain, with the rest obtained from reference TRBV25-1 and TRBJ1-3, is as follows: EADIYQTPRYLVIGTGKKITLECSQTMGHDKMYWYQQDPGMELHLIHYSYGVNSTEKGDLSSESTVSRIRTEHFPLTLESARPSHTSQYLCASQRGTGLSGNTIYFGEGSWLTVV.

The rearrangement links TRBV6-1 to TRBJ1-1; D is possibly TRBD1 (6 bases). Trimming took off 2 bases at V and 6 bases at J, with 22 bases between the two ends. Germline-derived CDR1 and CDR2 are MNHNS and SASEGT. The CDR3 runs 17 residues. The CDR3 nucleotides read TGTGCCAGCAGTGAACGGGGGGCAGGGTGGGACTCTGCTGAAGCTTTCTTT. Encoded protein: CASSERGAGWDSAEAFF.

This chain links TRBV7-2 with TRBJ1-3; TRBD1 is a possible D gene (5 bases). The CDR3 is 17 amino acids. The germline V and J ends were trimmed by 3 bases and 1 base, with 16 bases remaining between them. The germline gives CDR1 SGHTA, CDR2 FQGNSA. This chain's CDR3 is CASSFDSRNPSGNTIYF. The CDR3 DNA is TGTGCCAGCAGCTTTGACAGCCGAAACCCATCTGGAAACACCATATATTTT.

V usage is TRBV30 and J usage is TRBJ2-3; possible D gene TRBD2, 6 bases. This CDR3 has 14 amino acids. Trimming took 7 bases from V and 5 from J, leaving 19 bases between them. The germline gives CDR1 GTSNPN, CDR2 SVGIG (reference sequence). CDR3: CASGGQEVQDTQYF. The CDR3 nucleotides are TGTGCCTCAGGAGGGCAGGAGGTCCAAGATACGCAGTATTTT.

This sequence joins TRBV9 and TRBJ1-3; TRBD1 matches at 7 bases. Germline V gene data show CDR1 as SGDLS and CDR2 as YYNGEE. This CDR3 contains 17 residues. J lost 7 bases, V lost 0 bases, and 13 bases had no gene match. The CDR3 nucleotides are TGTGCCAGCAGCGTAGAAGGCTACGAGGGGGCGGGGAACACCATATATTTT. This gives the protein CASSVEGYEGAGNTIYF.

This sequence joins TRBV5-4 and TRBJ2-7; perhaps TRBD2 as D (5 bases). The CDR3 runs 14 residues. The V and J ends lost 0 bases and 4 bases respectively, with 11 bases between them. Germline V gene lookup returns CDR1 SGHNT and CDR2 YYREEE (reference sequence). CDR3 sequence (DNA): TGTGCCAGCAGCTTGGACCCCGGGGAGTACGAGCAGTACTTC. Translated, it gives CASSLDPGEYEQYF.

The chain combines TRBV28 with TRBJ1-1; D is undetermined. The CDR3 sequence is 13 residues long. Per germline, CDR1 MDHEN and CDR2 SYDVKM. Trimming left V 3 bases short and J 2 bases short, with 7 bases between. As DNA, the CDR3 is TGTGCCAGCAGTTTCGGGAGAAACACTGAAGCTTTCTTT. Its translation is CASSFGRNTEAFF. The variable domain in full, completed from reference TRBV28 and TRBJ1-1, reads DVKVTQSSRYLVKRTGEKVFLECVQDMDHENMFWYRQDPGLGLRLIYFSYDVKMKEKGDIPEGYSVSREKKERFSLILESASTNQTSMYLCASSFGRNTEAFFGQGTRLTVV.

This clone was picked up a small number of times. CDR3 loop: CSGRPDTVEYF. Written as DNA, the CDR3 is TGCAGTGGCCGGCCGGACACCGTGGAGTACTTC. The chain combines TRBV20-1 with TRBJ2-5, with TRBD1 as a possible D gene (5 bases). The CDR3 contains 11 residues. V lost 7 bases and J 12 bases, leaving 18 bases between the germline ends. CDR1 is DFQATT and CDR2 is SNEGSKA in the germline V gene (reference sequence).

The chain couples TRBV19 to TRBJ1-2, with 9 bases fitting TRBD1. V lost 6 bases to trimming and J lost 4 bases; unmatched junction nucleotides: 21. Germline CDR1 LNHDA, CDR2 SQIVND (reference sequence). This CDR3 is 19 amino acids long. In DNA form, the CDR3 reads TGTGCCAGTAGCCAAAGGACGTGGGGACAGGGTCGTTTCGGCTATGGCTACACCTTC. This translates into CASSQRTWGQGRFGYGYTF.

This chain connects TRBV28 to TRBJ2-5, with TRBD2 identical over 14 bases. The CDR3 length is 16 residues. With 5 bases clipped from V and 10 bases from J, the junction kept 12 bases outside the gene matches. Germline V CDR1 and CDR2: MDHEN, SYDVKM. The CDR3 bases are TGTGCCAGCAGTACGCCCGGGACTAGCGGGAGTGGGAACCAGTACTTC. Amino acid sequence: CASSTPGTSGSGNQYF.

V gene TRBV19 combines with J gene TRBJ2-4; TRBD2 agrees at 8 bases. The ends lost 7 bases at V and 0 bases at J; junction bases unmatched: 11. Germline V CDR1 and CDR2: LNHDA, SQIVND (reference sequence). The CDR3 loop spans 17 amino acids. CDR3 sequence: CASNPAGVLSAKNIQYF. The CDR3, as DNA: TGTGCCAGTAATCCAGCGGGGGTTTTATCAGCCAAAAACATTCAGTACTTC.

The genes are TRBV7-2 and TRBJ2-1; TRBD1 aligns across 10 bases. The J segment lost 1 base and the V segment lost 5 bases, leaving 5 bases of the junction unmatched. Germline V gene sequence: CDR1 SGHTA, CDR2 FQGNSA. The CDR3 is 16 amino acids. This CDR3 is CASSPRDRGSYNEQFF. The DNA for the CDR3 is TGTGCCAGCAGCCCTAGGGACAGGGGTTCCTACAATGAGCAGTTCTTC.

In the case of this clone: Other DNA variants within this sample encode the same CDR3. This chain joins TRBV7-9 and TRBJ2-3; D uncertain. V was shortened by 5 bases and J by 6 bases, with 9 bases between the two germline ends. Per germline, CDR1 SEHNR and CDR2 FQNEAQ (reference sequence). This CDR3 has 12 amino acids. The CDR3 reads CASSPNADTQYF. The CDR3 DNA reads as TGTGCCAGCAGCCCCAACGCGGATACGCAGTATTTT. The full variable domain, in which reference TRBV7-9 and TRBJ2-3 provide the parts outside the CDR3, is DTGVSQNPRHKITKRGQNVTFRCDPISEHNRLYWYRQTLGQGPEFLTYFQNEAQLEKSRLLSDRFSAERPKGSFSTLEIQRTEQGDSAMYLCASSPNADTQYFGPGTRLTVL.

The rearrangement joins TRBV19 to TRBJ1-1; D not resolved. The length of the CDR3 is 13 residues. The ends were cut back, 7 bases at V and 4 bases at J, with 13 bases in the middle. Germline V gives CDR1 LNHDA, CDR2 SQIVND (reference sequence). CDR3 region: CASTRGKGTEAFF. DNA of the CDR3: TGTGCCAGTACCCGGGGAAAGGGCACTGAAGCTTTCTTT.

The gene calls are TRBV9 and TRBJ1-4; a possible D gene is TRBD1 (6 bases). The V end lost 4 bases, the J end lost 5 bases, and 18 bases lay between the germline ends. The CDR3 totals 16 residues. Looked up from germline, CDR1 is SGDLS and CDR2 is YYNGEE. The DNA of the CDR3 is TGTGCCAGCAGCCCAGACCCCACAGGGCTAAATGAAAAACTGTTTTTT. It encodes CASSPDPTGLNEKLFF.

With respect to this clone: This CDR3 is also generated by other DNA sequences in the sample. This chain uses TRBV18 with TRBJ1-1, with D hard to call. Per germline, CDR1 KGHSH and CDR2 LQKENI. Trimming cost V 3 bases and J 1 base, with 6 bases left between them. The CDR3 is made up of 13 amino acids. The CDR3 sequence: CASSPQKNTEAFF. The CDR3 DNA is TGTGCCAGCTCACCGCAGAAGAACACTGAAGCTTTCTTT. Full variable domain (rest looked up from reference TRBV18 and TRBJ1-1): NAGVMQNPRHLVRRRGQEARLRCSPMKGHSHVYWYRQLPEEGLKFMVYLQKENIIDESGMPKERFSAEFPKEGPSILRIQQVVRGDSAAYFCASSPQKNTEAFFGQGTRLTVV.

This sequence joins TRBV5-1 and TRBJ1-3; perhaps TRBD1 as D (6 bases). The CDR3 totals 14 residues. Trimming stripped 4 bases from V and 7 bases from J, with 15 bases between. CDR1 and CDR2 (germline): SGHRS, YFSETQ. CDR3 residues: CASSPGGAGNTIYF. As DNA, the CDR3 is TGCGCCAGCAGCCCGGGGGGCGCAGGGAACACCATATATTTT. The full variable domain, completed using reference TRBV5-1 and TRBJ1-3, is KAGVTQTPRYLIKTRGQQVTLSCSPISGHRSVSWYQQTPGQGLQFLFEYFSETQRNKGNFPGRFSGRQFSNSRSEMNVSTLELGDSALYLCASSPGGAGNTIYFGEGSWLTVV.

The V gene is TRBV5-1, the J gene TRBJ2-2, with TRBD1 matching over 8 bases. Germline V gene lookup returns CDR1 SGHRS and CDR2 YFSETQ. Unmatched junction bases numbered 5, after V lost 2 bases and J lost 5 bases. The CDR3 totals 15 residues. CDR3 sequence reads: CASSFHRGATGELFF. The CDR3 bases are TGCGCCAGCAGCTTCCACAGGGGGGCTACCGGGGAGCTGTTTTTT.

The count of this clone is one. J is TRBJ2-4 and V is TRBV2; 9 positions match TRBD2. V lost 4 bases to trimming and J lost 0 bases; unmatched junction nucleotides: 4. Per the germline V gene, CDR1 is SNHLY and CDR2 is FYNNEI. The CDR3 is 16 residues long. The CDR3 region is CASSGLAVLAKNIQYF. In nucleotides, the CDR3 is TGTGCCAGCAGTGGACTAGCGGTTCTAGCCAAAAACATTCAGTACTTC.

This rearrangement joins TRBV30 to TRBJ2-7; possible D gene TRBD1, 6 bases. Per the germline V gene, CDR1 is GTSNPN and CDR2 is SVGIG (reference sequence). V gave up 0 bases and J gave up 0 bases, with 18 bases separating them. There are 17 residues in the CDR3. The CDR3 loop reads CAWSVDVGARSSYEQYF. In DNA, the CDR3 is TGTGCCTGGAGTGTAGACGTGGGGGCCCGGAGCTCCTACGAGCAGTACTTC. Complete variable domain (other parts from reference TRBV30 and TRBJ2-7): SQTIHQWPATLVQPVGSPLSLECTVEGTSNPNLYWYRQAAGRGLQLLFYSVGIGQISSEVPQNLSASRPQDRQFILSSKKLLLSDSGFYLCAWSVDVGARSSYEQYFGPGTRLTVT.

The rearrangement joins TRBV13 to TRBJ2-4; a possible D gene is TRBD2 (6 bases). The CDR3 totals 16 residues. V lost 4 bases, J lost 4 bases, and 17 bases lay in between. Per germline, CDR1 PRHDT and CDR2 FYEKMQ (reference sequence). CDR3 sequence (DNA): TGTGCCAGCAGCTCGCTGAGGGGTGGGACTAAAAACATTCAGTACTTC. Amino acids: CASSSLRGGTKNIQYF. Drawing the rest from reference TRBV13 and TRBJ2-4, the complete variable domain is AAGVIQSPRHLIKEKRETATLKCYPIPRHDTVYWYQQGPGQDPQFLISFYEKMQSDKGSIPDRFSAQQFSDYHSELNMSSLELGDSALYFCASSSLRGGTKNIQYFGAGTRLSVL.

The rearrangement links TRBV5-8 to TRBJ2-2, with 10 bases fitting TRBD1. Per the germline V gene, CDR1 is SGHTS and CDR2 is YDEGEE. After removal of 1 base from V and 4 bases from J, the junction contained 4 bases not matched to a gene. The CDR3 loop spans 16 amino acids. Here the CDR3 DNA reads TGTGCCAGCAGCTTGAGGACAGGGGGGTCCACCGGGGAGCTGTTTTTT. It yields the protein CASSLRTGGSTGELFF.